This note documents a single TCR beta chain sequence. Some clones are missing from TCRdb's copy, which holds only in-frame ones; the method was immunoSEQ multiplex PCR. The table has roughly 120,000 clones, around 82% seen once; the top ten hold 4% to 5.5%. The sample belongs to a study of blood T cell repertoires in COVID-19. Germline V gives CDR1 SGHDT, CDR2 YYEEEE. There are 13 residues in the CDR3. V was pared by 1 base and J by 6 bases, with 11 bases between. Sequencing was performed on peripheral blood. The receptor's source is a human donor in a cohort sampled during active or convalescent COVID-19. The chain combines TRBV5-6 with TRBJ2-7, with TRBD1 as a possible D gene (6 bases). CDR3 sequence (DNA): TGTGCCAGCAGCTTGCTTCCAGGGGTCGAGCAGTACTTC. Its translation is CASSLLPGVEQYF.